Listed here are 20 T cell receptor beta chains from one sample, sequenced in a study of identical twins. One entry per CDR3 protein, called by TCRdb with MiXCR from the 5' RACE reads. The data contain about 1.7 million distinct CDR3 sequences, around a third of them singletons. Sequenced input: cord blood. The source is a newborn girl in good health.

This clonotype has at least ten counts. The chain has TRBV20-1 and TRBJ2-4; D is unclear. The tail of the sequence fits TRBJ2-7 better, so the J call may be wrong. Germline V CDR1 and CDR2: DFQATT, SNEGSKA (reference sequence). The CDR3 contains 13 residues. The CDR3 sequence: CSARDPGPYEQYF. In DNA, the CDR3 is TGCAGTGCTAGAGATCCGGGCCCTTACGAGCAGTACTTC.

This clonotype was detected a few times. The rearrangement joins TRBV6-6 to TRBJ1-1; 8 bases are a match to TRBD1. Germline V CDR1 and CDR2: MNHNY, SVGAGI (reference sequence). The CDR3 is 15 residues long. Unmatched junction bases numbered 8, after V lost 4 bases and J lost 4 bases. The CDR3 sequence is CASSSLDGQGTEAFF. The CDR3 coding sequence is TGTGCCAGCAGTTCCCTAGATGGACAGGGCACTGAAGCTTTCTTT.

This clonotype was seen a few times. The CDR3 DNA sequence: TGTGCCAGCAGTTACTCGAACGGGGATGGCTATGGCTACACCTTC. This encodes CASSYSNGDGYGYTF. The J gene is TRBJ1-2, the V gene TRBV6-6; D is unresolved. The CDR3 is 15 residues long. V dropped 0 bases and J dropped 4 bases, with 12 bases sitting between them. Germline-derived CDR1 and CDR2 are MNHNY and SVGAGI (reference sequence).

The genes are TRBV20-1 and TRBJ2-6; TRBD1 is a possible D gene (5 bases). Trimming removed 6 bases at V and 2 bases at J, with 11 bases between. The CDR3 covers 14 residues. Germline V gene sequence: CDR1 DFQATT, CDR2 SNEGSKA (reference sequence). The CDR3, as DNA: TGCAGTGCCGTGACAGCTGCTGGGGCCAACGTCCTGACTTTC. It is translated as CSAVTAAGANVLTF.

The CDR3 bases are TGCAGCGTGGGGTCCGGTTGGGGGAAAGAGACCCAGTACTTC. This encodes CSVGSGWGKETQYF. The chain is built from TRBV29-1 and TRBJ2-5; D possibly matches TRBD1 or TRBD2 (5 bases each). Trimming removed 6 bases from V and 3 bases from J, with 17 bases in between. The CDR3 loop spans 14 amino acids. The germline V gene has CDR1 SQVTM and CDR2 ANQGSEA.

V is TRBV2 and J is TRBJ2-1; 11 nucleotides match TRBD2. This CDR3 comprises 15 residues. Germline V lookup: CDR1 SNHLY, CDR2 FYNNEI. With 8 bases clipped from V and 14 bases from J, the junction kept 17 bases outside the gene matches. CDR3 nucleotide sequence: TGTGCCAGCCTCAAGACAGGGAATAGCGGGAGGGCCAAGTTCTTC. This translates into CASLKTGNSGRAKFF.

This clonotype has more than one count but fewer than ten. The chain carries TRBV20-1 and TRBJ2-3; 9 bases fit TRBD2. The ends lost 4 bases at V and 4 bases at J; junction bases unmatched: 9. In germline, CDR1 is DFQATT, CDR2 SNEGSKA (reference sequence). The CDR3 sequence is 15 residues long. CDR3 sequence reads: CSAKDRGRAADTQYF. CDR3 DNA sequence: TGCAGTGCTAAGGATCGCGGGAGGGCGGCAGATACGCAGTATTTT.

The chain joins TRBV2 to TRBJ2-6; D gene ambiguous. Deletions cut 6 bases from V and 2 bases from J, with 8 bases between. Germline values: CDR1 SNHLY, CDR2 FYNNEI. This CDR3 region has 14 residues. The CDR3 DNA is TGTGCCAGCAGGGGGTTTACTGGGGCCAACGTCCTGACTTTC. Translated: CASRGFTGANVLTF.

This clonotype was counted a few times. The V gene is TRBV28, the J gene TRBJ1-2; D is perhaps TRBD1 (5 bases). This CDR3 is 14 amino acids long. CDR1 and CDR2 (germline): MDHEN, SYDVKM. V dropped 8 bases and J dropped 3 bases, with 16 bases sitting between them. This CDR3 is CASWIGAWDYGYTF. The CDR3 coding sequence is TGTGCCAGCTGGATAGGGGCCTGGGACTATGGCTACACCTTC.

This clonotype was seen at least ten times. This chain connects TRBV10-3 to TRBJ2-5, with D perhaps given as TRBD1 or TRBD2 (5 bases each). This CDR3 comprises 15 residues. V was pared by 3 bases and J by 4 bases, with 15 bases between. Germline CDR1 and CDR2: ENHRY and SYGVKD. CDR3 amino acids: CAISEGDQNPETQYF. The DNA of the CDR3 is TGTGCCATCAGTGAAGGGGACCAAAACCCAGAGACCCAGTACTTC.

The sample holds many counts of this clonotype. The genes are TRBV2 and TRBJ2-1, with no clear D. Germline V gene sequence: CDR1 SNHLY, CDR2 FYNNEI. The CDR3 extends over 13 amino acids. V was cut by 7 bases and J by 4 bases, with 11 bases left in between. The CDR3 here is CASNWLPYNEQFF. The DNA of the CDR3 is TGTGCCAGCAACTGGTTACCATACAATGAGCAGTTCTTC.

This clonotype was seen once. The J gene is TRBJ2-5, the V gene TRBV29-1; 8 nucleotides line up with TRBD2. The DNA end lines up better with TRBJ2-7; the J call may be wrong. The CDR3 consists of 13 residues. Germline lookup yields CDR1 SQVTM and CDR2 ANQGSEA. CDR3 loop: CSVEGGRPPEQYF. The CDR3 region has the DNA TGCAGCGTTGAAGGCGGGAGGCCCCCCGAGCAGTACTTC.

This chain uses TRBV18 with TRBJ2-3; a possible D gene is TRBD2 (5 bases). This CDR3 spans 16 amino acids. Trimming stripped 8 bases from V and 1 base from J, with 19 bases between. Germline lookup yields CDR1 KGHSH and CDR2 LQKENI. The CDR3 bases are TGTGCCAGCCCCATTCTTCTGAGCGGCCGCACAGATACGCAGTATTTT. Encoded protein: CASPILLSGRTDTQYF.

J is TRBJ1-2 and V is TRBV7-9; 10 nucleotides agree with TRBD1. V trimming: 1 base; J trimming: 4 bases; junction bases outside the gene matches: 3. Germline loops: CDR1 SEHNR, CDR2 FQNEAQ (reference sequence). This CDR3 contains 15 residues. The DNA of the CDR3 is TGTGCCAGCAGCTTAGGATGGGACAGGGGCTATGGCTACACCTTC. It yields the protein CASSLGWDRGYGYTF.

This clonotype was observed a handful of times. One end of the junction is discordant with germline, which a read error may explain. The gene calls are TRBV7-7 and TRBJ2-5; TRBD2 matches 12 bases. CDR1 SSHAT and CDR2 FNYEAQ come from the germline V gene (reference sequence). The CDR3 extends over 16 amino acids. In DNA, the CDR3 is TGTGCTAGCAGCCCTCGACTAGCGGGAGTAGGAGAGACCCAGTACTTC. Its translation: CASSPRLAGVGETQYF.

The V call is TRBV12-3 or TRBV12-4, the J call TRBJ1-5; no definite D call. This CDR3 is built from 17 residues. The ends were cut back, 3 bases at V and 0 bases at J, with 15 bases in the middle. The CDR3 DNA reads as TGTGCCAGCAGTTTTATAGCTGGGGTGGATAGCAATCAGCCCCAGCATTTT. This codes for CASSFIAGVDSNQPQHF.

This chain uses TRBV27 with TRBJ2-1; no clear D. The length of the CDR3 is 15 residues. Germline lookup yields CDR1 MNHEY and CDR2 SMNVEV (reference sequence). V shed 6 bases and J shed 5 bases, with 17 bases lying between them. CDR3 loop: CASSWLGRTDNEQFF. The CDR3 region has the DNA TGTGCCAGCAGCTGGTTAGGTCGCACAGACAATGAGCAGTTCTTC.

V is TRBV20-1 and J is TRBJ2-1, with 9 bases aligning to TRBD2. V trimming: 0 bases; J trimming: 2 bases; junction bases outside the gene matches: 14. There are 19 residues in the CDR3. Per the germline V gene, CDR1 is DFQATT and CDR2 is SNEGSKA (reference sequence). Here the CDR3 reads CSARDLGRGGFNPYNEQFF. CDR3 in DNA: TGCAGTGCTAGAGATCTCGGGCGGGGGGGCTTTAATCCCTACAATGAGCAGTTCTTC.

This clonotype has only a few counts. The rearrangement joins TRBV20-1 to TRBJ2-1; possibly TRBD2 for D (5 bases). Germline CDR1 reads DFQATT; CDR2 reads SNEGSKA (reference sequence). This CDR3 is 13 amino acids long. V dropped 3 bases and J dropped 5 bases, with 11 bases sitting between them. CDR3 loop: CSARTGNHNEQFF. The CDR3 nucleotides read TGCAGTGCTAGGACCGGGAACCACAATGAGCAGTTCTTC.

The chain employs TRBV10-3 and TRBJ2-4; 11 nucleotides match TRBD1. TRBJ2-7 explains the end of the DNA better; the J call may be wrong. This CDR3 spans 18 amino acids. Germline-derived CDR1 and CDR2 are ENHRY and SYGVKD. CDR3 sequence (DNA): TGTGCCATCAGTGAGTGGGGACAGGGGGATCAACTGCCCTACGAGCAGTACTTC. Residues: CAISEWGQGDQLPYEQYF.